This TCR beta chain is drawn from a study of cytomegalovirus exposure and HLA in healthy donors. Comment on this clone: No antigen is known for it.

Libraries were prepared by immunoSEQ multiplex PCR; TCRdb keeps only in-frame clonotypes and omits some of them. Of about 150,000 clones listed, around 90% are singletons. Germline V CDR1 and CDR2: MNHEY, SMNVEV (reference sequence). This CDR3 has 15 residues. After removal of 3 bases from V and 7 bases from J, the junction contained 6 bases not matched to a gene. Study-level results: Reports showed the classifier diagnosing cytomegalovirus status with high specificity and sensitivity. The study put 150 to 200 TCR beta chains on its list as cytomegalovirus-associated. Most observed TCR sequences were rare, whereas some public TCRs were detected in many donors.

The sequence derives from a woman aged 30 to 39 in good health and CMV-seropositive. The specimen sequenced was PBMCs. The chain recombines TRBV27 with TRBJ1-4; the match to TRBD1 covers 9 bases. The CDR3 DNA sequence: TGTGCCAGCAGTTTCATACAGGGGGCTGGTGAAAAACTGTTTTTT. It specifies CASSFIQGAGEKLFF. Together with reference TRBV27 and TRBJ1-4, the CDR3 gives the full variable domain: EAQVTQNPRYLITVTGKKLTVTCSQNMNHEYMSWYRQDPGLGLRQIYYSMNVEVTDKGDVPEGYKVSRKEKRNFPLILESPSPNQTSLYFCASSFIQGAGEKLFFGSGTQLSVL.